This T cell receptor beta chain was sequenced in a study of T cell repertoires in cytomegalovirus infection (dated by TCRdb to about 2019). The study in broad terms: Peptide stimulations targeted recently identified HLA-C-restricted CMV epitopes, whose presentation resists viral immunomodulation, together with well-studied HLA-B-restricted epitopes. Donor HLA type was relevant to the analysis, as public TCR beta signatures indicated carriage of CMV infection together with the matching HLA type. General conclusions and limits of the study: Cumulative frequency of public TCR beta family members discriminated carriers of CMV infection plus the relevant HLA type in this cohort and an independent 352-donor cohort. In the ex vivo response, HLA-C-restricted CMV-specific TCR beta clonotypes were dominant, and in two of eight donors the single most frequent clonotype came from this HLA-C-restricted group.

In the paper's terms, the treatment or condition label means: in vitro stimulation with specific CMV peptide epitopes to enrich CMV-specific T cells. CDR1 and CDR2 are read off the germline V gene (reference sequence) as LNHDA and SQIVND. Its CDR3 holds 13 amino acids, cysteine through valine. The CDR3 DNA has 39 bases and is translated from base 1. The germline V end is reduced by 7 bases and the J end by 1 base; junction bases left unmatched: 3. This sample was sequenced with an Illumina HiSeq 1500. TCRdb reworked the public reads: Q25 trimming with fastp, MiXCR clone assembly, productive beta chains retained. Each CDR3 protein appears once, grouped with its most common genes and DNA. The sample includes some 920,000 distinct CDR3 sequences, with about a third observed a single time. The ten largest clones represent 13% of the sample. A remark on this clonotype: No cognate antigen has been identified for it. No quality values exist for individual bases; no much larger clone is one base distant.

Rearrangement joined TRBV19 to TRBJ2-7, and TRBD1 matches 8 of the central bases. This clonotype was obtained from a human donor in good health (CMV status not recorded). Some clones in this sample may be carry-over from other donors' samples. The specimen was cultured CD8+ T cells from PBMCs, collected from culture after CMV antigen stimulation. The CDR3 is CASNGQGSYEQYV. Here is the DNA: TGTGCCAGTAACGGACAGGGTTCCTACGAGCAGTACGTC.